This TCR beta chain was sequenced for a study of cytomegalovirus exposure and HLA in healthy donors. Points from the study as a whole: Later analysis found that TCR beta chains associated with HLA were more clonally expanded than other, equally common chains.

Germline V CDR1 and CDR2: SGDLS, YYNGEE. The CDR3 loop spans 14 amino acids. V was pared by 3 bases and J by 9 bases, with 6 bases of the junction left unmatched. This clone was seen more than once but under ten times. Its cognate antigen is unknown. The PCR made use of 60 Vbeta and 13 Jbeta primers. Generated by immunoSEQ multiplex PCR, the TCRdb table keeps only in-frame clones and is missing some. The top ten clones hold 3% to 4% of a sample with fewer than 130,000 clones, roughly 78% of them seen once. Everyone who donated was a healthy bone marrow donor. The sequenced material came from PBMCs. The TCR sequence derives from a woman in her thirties or forties in good health and CMV-seronegative. V and J are TRBV9 and TRBJ1-6; 7 bases agree with TRBD1. CDR3 in DNA: TGTGCCAGCAGCGGGGGGGACAGCTTTTCACCCCTCCACTTT. Amino acid sequence: CASSGGDSFSPLHF.